The 2 T cell receptor beta chains in this list originate from one sample, sequenced in a study of OX40 agonist ivuxolimab in advanced cancers. Receptor libraries were prepared by the immunoSEQ multiplex PCR assay. TCRdb retrieved this table from immuneACCESS and kept in-frame rearrangements only. Not all clones are present; in checked studies, unresolved V genes account for under half, and no reason is known for the remainder. Across this sample there are roughly 7,000 clones, with nearly 75% seen only once. The top ten constitute around 25% of the sample. Sequenced here: CD4+ or CD8+ T cells sorted from blood, sampled in a trial of the OX40 agonist ivuxolimab. These receptors all stem from an adult with an advanced solid tumor such as melanoma, head and neck, liver or kidney cancer.

This clone has only one observation. The chain is built from TRBV5-6 and TRBJ2-2; the D gene could be TRBD1 or TRBD2 (5 bases each). This CDR3 is 16 amino acids long. CDR1 is SGHDT and CDR2 is YYEEEE in the germline V gene. V gave up 4 bases and J gave up 3 bases, with 16 bases separating them. The CDR3 sequence: CASSLEGQGDTGELFF. As DNA, the CDR3 is TGTGCCAGCAGCCTGGAAGGTCAGGGAGACACCGGGGAGCTGTTTTTT.

The chain combines TRBV6-5 with TRBJ2-7, with D possibly matching TRBD2 (5 bases). The V gene lost 8 bases and the J gene lost 4 bases, with 12 bases spanning the gap. The length of the CDR3 is 12 residues. Germline V CDR1 and CDR2: MNHEY, SVGAGI. The CDR3: CASHPGSYEQYF. The CDR3 DNA is TGTGCCAGCCACCCGGGGAGTTACGAGCAGTACTTC.